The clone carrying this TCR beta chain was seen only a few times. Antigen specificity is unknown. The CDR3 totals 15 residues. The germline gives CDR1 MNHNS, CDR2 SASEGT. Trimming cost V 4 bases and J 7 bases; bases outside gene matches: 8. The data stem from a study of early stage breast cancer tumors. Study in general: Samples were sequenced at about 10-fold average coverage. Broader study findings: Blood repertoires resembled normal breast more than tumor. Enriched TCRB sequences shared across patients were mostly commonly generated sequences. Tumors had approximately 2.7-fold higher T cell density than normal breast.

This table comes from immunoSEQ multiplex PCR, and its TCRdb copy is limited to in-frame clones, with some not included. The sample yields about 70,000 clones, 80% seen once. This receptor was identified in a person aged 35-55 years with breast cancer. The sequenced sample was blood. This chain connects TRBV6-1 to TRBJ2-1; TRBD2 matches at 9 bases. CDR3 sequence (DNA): TGTGCCAGCAGTGTTCTTAGCGGGAGTGCTAATGAGCAGTTCTTC. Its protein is CASSVLSGSANEQFF.